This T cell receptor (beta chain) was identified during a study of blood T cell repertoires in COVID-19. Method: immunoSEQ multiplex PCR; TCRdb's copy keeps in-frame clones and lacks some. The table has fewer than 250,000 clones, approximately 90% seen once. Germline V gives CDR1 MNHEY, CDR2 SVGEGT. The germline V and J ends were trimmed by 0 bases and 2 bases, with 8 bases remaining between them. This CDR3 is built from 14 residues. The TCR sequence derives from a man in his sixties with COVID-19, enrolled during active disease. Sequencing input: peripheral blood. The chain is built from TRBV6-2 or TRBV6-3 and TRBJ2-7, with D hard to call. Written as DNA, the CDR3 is TGTGCCAGCAGTTACTCTGACTTGACCTACGAGCAGTACTTC. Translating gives CASSYSDLTYEQYF.